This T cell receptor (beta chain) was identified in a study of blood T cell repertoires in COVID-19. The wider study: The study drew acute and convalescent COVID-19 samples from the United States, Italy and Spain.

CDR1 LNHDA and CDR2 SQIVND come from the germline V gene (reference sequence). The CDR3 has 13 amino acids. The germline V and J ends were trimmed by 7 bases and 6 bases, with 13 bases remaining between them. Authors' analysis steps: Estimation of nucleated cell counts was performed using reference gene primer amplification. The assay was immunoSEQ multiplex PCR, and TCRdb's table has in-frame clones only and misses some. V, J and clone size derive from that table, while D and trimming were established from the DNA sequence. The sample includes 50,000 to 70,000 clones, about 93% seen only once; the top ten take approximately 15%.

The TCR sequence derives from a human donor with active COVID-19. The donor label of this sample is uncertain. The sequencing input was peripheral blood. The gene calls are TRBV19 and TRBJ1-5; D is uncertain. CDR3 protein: CASNLQRLQPQHF. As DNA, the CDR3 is TGTGCCAGTAATCTCCAGAGACTTCAGCCCCAGCATTTT.